These 16 T cell receptor beta chains were all obtained from the same sample, sequenced in a study of T-cell memory formation after mild COVID-19. In TCRdb, the 5' RACE reads were re-called with MiXCR into one record per CDR3 protein. The sample contains roughly 450,000 distinct CDR3 sequences, under 20% of which appear only once. The source material was PBMCs or a T cell subset sorted from them (not recorded which). Source of these receptors: a man aged 18 to 30 who had mild COVID-19 (a few samples of this study predate the infection). Cell type and time point are not known.

J is TRBJ1-1 and V is TRBV6-6; no definite D call. Germline V gene lookup returns CDR1 MNHNY and CDR2 SVGAGI (reference sequence). CDR3 length: 14 residues. V gave up 1 base and J gave up 1 base, with 7 bases separating them. The DNA for the CDR3 is TGTGCCAGCAGTTACTGGGAAGGGAACACTGAAGCTTTCTTT. Its protein is CASSYWEGNTEAFF.

J is TRBJ1-1 and V is TRBV5-1, with no clear D. The V end was cut by 8 bases, the J end by 1 base, with 12 bases between. CDR1 and CDR2 (germline): SGHRS, YFSETQ. The CDR3 totals 13 residues. The chain's CDR3 is CASALAENTEAFF. CDR3 sequence (DNA): TGCGCCAGTGCTTTGGCAGAGAACACTGAAGCTTTCTTT.

The chain recombines TRBV7-8 with TRBJ1-5, with 8 bases fitting TRBD1. V was clipped by 0 bases and J by 4 bases; unmatched bases: 5. Germline CDR1 reads SGHVS; CDR2 reads FQNEAQ. The CDR3 length is 16 residues. The CDR3 protein is CASSLATGDVNQPQHF. Here the CDR3 DNA reads TGTGCCAGCAGCTTAGCGACAGGGGATGTGAATCAGCCCCAGCATTTT.

The rearrangement links TRBV7-2 to TRBJ2-1; no firm D call. Between the trimmed V and J ends, which lost 2 bases and 10 bases, there was a span of 9 bases. This CDR3 has 12 residues. The germline V gene has CDR1 SGHTA and CDR2 FQGNSA. The CDR3 DNA reads as TGTGCCAGCAGCTTACGGGCCCGGGAGCAGTTCTTC. This translates into CASSLRAREQFF.

This clonotype was counted only a few times. This chain connects TRBV12-3 or TRBV12-4 to TRBJ1-6, with D hard to call. V lost 2 bases and J 13 bases, leaving 12 bases between the germline ends. This CDR3 comprises 13 residues. The CDR3 coding sequence is TGTGCCAGCAGTTTAACGGAAGCCGCGCCCCTCCACTTT. Protein: CASSLTEAAPLHF.

This clonotype was counted a few times. The rearrangement links TRBV20-1 to TRBJ2-5; TRBD2 is a possible D gene (6 bases). The germline CDR1 and CDR2 sequences are DFQATT and SNEGSKA (reference sequence). The V end was cut by 3 bases, the J end by 3 bases, with 8 bases between. The CDR3 loop spans 12 amino acids. The CDR3 coding sequence is TGCAGTGCTAGGTGGGGGGAAGAGACCCAGTACTTC. Its translation: CSARWGEETQYF.

This clonotype was found many times. This rearrangement joins TRBV28 to TRBJ2-7; 7 bases line up with TRBD2. Germline-derived CDR1 and CDR2 are MDHEN and SYDVKM. Germline trimming cut 3 bases from V and 4 bases from J; bases unmatched to any gene: 0. The length of the CDR3 is 12 residues. Written as DNA, the CDR3 is TGTGCCAGCAGTTTGGGGGGGTACGAGCAGTACGTC. Its translation: CASSLGGYEQYV.

This clonotype showed up just a few times. The CDR3 spells CATIRQGSGSSYNSPLHF. The CDR3 DNA sequence: TGTGCCACCATCCGACAGGGGTCCGGGAGCTCCTATAATTCACCCCTCCACTTT. This chain links TRBV2 with TRBJ1-6; 8 bases are shared with TRBD1. Trimming at V came to 10 bases and at J to 0 bases, leaving 14 bases not matched to a gene. Germline loops: CDR1 SNHLY, CDR2 FYNNEI. The CDR3 runs 18 residues.

Ten or more counts support this clonotype. The chain uses TRBV6-1 and TRBJ1-4, with a tentative D call TRBD1 (6 bases). This CDR3 spans 16 amino acids. The germline CDR1 and CDR2 sequences are MNHNS and SASEGT. V lost 5 bases, J lost 1 base, and 14 bases lay in between. The CDR3 loop reads CASSRETGGTNEKLFF. The DNA for the CDR3 is TGTGCCAGCAGTCGCGAGACAGGAGGAACTAATGAAAAACTGTTTTTT.

CDR3 amino acids: CASSRGWDEQFF. The CDR3 DNA reads as TGTGCCAGCTCGCGGGGCTGGGATGAGCAGTTCTTC. V and J are TRBV18 and TRBJ2-1; possibly TRBD2 for D (6 bases). Trimming removed 6 bases from V and 8 bases from J, with 11 bases in between. CDR3 length: 12 residues. The V gene's germline CDR1 is KGHSH and CDR2 LQKENI.

This clonotype was observed many times. The chain uses TRBV5-1 and TRBJ1-2, with TRBD1 as a possible D gene (6 bases). The CDR3 extends over 16 amino acids. Trimming took off 0 bases at V and 0 bases at J, with 12 bases between the two ends. Germline V CDR1 and CDR2: SGHRS, YFSETQ. This CDR3 is CASSLGTDRTNYGYTF. The CDR3 nucleotides read TGCGCCAGCAGCTTGGGGACAGACCGAACTAACTATGGCTACACCTTC.

This sequence joins TRBV5-4 and TRBJ2-3; 8 positions agree with TRBD1. The CDR3 totals 15 residues. The V gene end was trimmed by 3 bases and the J gene end by 1 base; junction bases not matched to a gene: 4. The germline V gene has CDR1 SGHNT and CDR2 YYREEE (reference sequence). The CDR3 reads CASSSRDRRTDTQYF. The CDR3, as DNA: TGTGCCAGCAGCTCCCGGGACAGGCGCACAGATACGCAGTATTTT. The full variable domain, in which reference TRBV5-4 and TRBJ2-3 provide the parts outside the CDR3, is ETGVTQSPTHLIKTRGQQVTLRCSSQSGHNTVSWYQQALGQGPQFIFQYYREEENGRGNFPPRFSGLQFPNYSSELNVNALELDDSALYLCASSSRDRRTDTQYFGPGTRLTVL.

This clonotype appeared a few times. The chain couples TRBV4-1 to TRBJ2-3; D perhaps matches TRBD2 (6 bases). CDR1 and CDR2 (germline): MGHRA, YSYEKL. The CDR3 has 17 residues. Trimming stripped 1 base from V and 5 bases from J, with 19 bases between. In DNA, the CDR3 is TGCGCCAGCAGCCAAGTGAGTCCGCGGGGTAGAATAGATACGCAGTATTTT. This encodes CASSQVSPRGRIDTQYF.

In its sample, this clonotype was seen a few times. V is TRBV5-1 and J is TRBJ2-3, with D unresolved. CDR1 and CDR2 (germline): SGHRS, YFSETQ. V was trimmed by 3 bases and J by 7 bases, leaving 15 bases between them. The CDR3 is made up of 14 amino acids. The CDR3 region is CASSSGRSPHTQYF. The CDR3 DNA is TGCGCCAGCAGCTCTGGACGGAGCCCGCATACGCAGTATTTT.

The chain uses TRBV7-6 and TRBJ2-5, with 7 bases fitting TRBD2. CDR3 length equals 15 residues. Germline loops: CDR1 SGHVS, CDR2 FNYEAQ. V shed 5 bases and J 4 bases; nucleotides not matched to a gene: 10. This chain's CDR3 is CASSPVAGVRETQYF. CDR3 DNA sequence: TGTGCCAGCAGCCCGGTGGCGGGGGTACGAGAGACCCAGTACTTC. Drawing the rest from reference TRBV7-6 and TRBJ2-5, the complete variable domain is GAGVSQSPRYKVTKRGQDVALRCDPISGHVSLYWYRQALGQGPEFLTYFNYEAQQDKSGLPNDRFSAERPEGSISTLTIQRTEQRDSAMYRCASSPVAGVRETQYFGPGTRLLVL.

The J gene is TRBJ1-5, the V gene TRBV4-1; the match to TRBD1 covers 8 bases. Germline V gene lookup returns CDR1 MGHRA and CDR2 YSYEKL. The CDR3 totals 15 residues. V shed 4 bases and J 7 bases; nucleotides not matched to a gene: 9. This CDR3 is CASSRLTGGWQPQHF. DNA for the CDR3: TGCGCCAGCAGCCGTCTCACAGGGGGGTGGCAGCCCCAGCATTTT.